The clone carrying this T cell receptor (beta chain) occurred many times. The data were taken from a study of T cells in Graves' hyperthyroidism and ophthalmopathy. It was RNA transcripts that yielded the amplified TCR beta CDR3 regions. The HTBI primer set was used in a first-round RT-PCR of the TCR CDR3. TCRdb used MiXCR to reprocess the multiplex PCR reads, holding one entry per CDR3 protein. Of a few hundred thousand distinct CDR3 sequences listed, 14% are singletons. The germline CDR1 and CDR2 sequences are MGHDK and SYGVNS. The CDR3 is 15 residues long. V shed 0 bases and J shed 3 bases, with 6 bases lying between them.

The gene calls are TRBV25-1 and TRBJ1-6; D is perhaps TRBD1 (5 bases). The material sequenced was blood. The receptor comes from a woman aged 30 to 39 with Graves' ophthalmopathy. The DNA of the CDR3 is TGTGCCAGCAGTGAATATCAGGGCTATAATTCACCCCTCCACTTT. Amino acid sequence: CASSEYQGYNSPLHF.